This is a list of T cell receptor beta chains from one sample in a study of blood T cells in healthy people across ages. TCRdb processed the 5' RACE reads anew with MiXCR; each CDR3 protein has one entry. The table includes 600,000 to 650,000 distinct CDR3 sequences, roughly 53% detected once. The source material was blood. All receptors come from a man aged 60 to 75 in good health. Each CDR3 is given with its conserved first and last residue. D genes are given only for firm matches. The listing skips clone size in some rows; elsewhere it reads once, few, many or a size class.

d_gene: -; j_gene: TRBJ1-4; v_gene: TRBV5-1; abundance: -; CDR3nt: TGCGCCAGCAGCTCCTCAGGGGTTGATGAAAAACTGTTTTTT; CDR3aa: CASSSSGVDEKLFF
d_gene: TRBD1; j_gene: TRBJ2-1; v_gene: TRBV10-1; abundance: -; CDR3nt: TGCGCCAGCAGTGCTGGACAGGGAATGAATGAGCAGTTCTTC; CDR3aa: CASSAGQGMNEQFF
d_gene: TRBD1; j_gene: TRBJ1-2; v_gene: TRBV3-1; abundance: -; CDR3nt: TGTGCCAGCAGCGCGGGACAGCGCGGAGGCTACACCTTC; CDR3aa: CASSAGQRGGYTF
d_gene: -; j_gene: TRBJ2-3; v_gene: TRBV27; abundance: -; CDR3nt: TGTGCCAGCACCCGGGGTCTAGCGCGGGATGATACGCAGTATTTT; CDR3aa: CASTRGLARDDTQYF
d_gene: TRBD1; j_gene: TRBJ2-1; v_gene: TRBV10-3; abundance: -; CDR3nt: TGTGCCATCAGTACCGGGACAGGGCCCTACAATGAGCAGTTCTTC; CDR3aa: CAISTGTGPYNEQFF
d_gene: TRBD2; j_gene: TRBJ2-3; v_gene: TRBV6-5; abundance: once; CDR3nt: TGTGCCAGCAGCCTCGGGGGGGCCGGTTCAAATACGCAGTATTTT; CDR3aa: CASSLGGAGSNTQYF
d_gene: TRBD2; j_gene: TRBJ2-3; v_gene: TRBV20-1; abundance: -; CDR3nt: TGCAGTGCTAGAAGGGGACTAGCGCTCACAGATACGCAGTATTTT; CDR3aa: CSARRGLALTDTQYF
d_gene: -; j_gene: TRBJ1-1; v_gene: TRBV4-1; abundance: -; CDR3nt: TGCGCCAGCAGCCGAGGACTCGCCGGGACCCCCACTGAAGCTTTCTTT; CDR3aa: CASSRGLAGTPTEAFF
d_gene: -; j_gene: TRBJ1-1; v_gene: TRBV3-1; abundance: few; CDR3nt: TGTGCCAGCAGCCACCAGGGACACACTGAAGCTTTCTTT; CDR3aa: CASSHQGHTEAFF
d_gene: TRBD1; j_gene: TRBJ1-6; v_gene: TRBV6-1; abundance: -; CDR3nt: TGTGCCAGCAGTCCAGACAGGGGTTCTGCACCCCTCCACTTT; CDR3aa: CASSPDRGSAPLHF
d_gene: -; j_gene: TRBJ1-1; v_gene: TRBV2; abundance: -; CDR3nt: TGTGCCAGCACCCCGAACACTGAAGCTTTCTTT; CDR3aa: CASTPNTEAFF
d_gene: TRBD1; j_gene: TRBJ1-5; v_gene: TRBV7-2; abundance: many; CDR3nt: TGTGCCAGCAGCTTATTTGGGACAGGGCGATATCAGCCCCAGCATTTT; CDR3aa: CASSLFGTGRYQPQHF
d_gene: -; j_gene: TRBJ1-5; v_gene: TRBV7-2; abundance: -; CDR3nt: TGTGCCAGCAGCAGGCAGGGAATTAGCAATCAGCCCCAGCATTTT; CDR3aa: CASSRQGISNQPQHF
d_gene: -; j_gene: TRBJ2-3; v_gene: TRBV3-1; abundance: few; CDR3nt: TGTGCCAGCAGCGCAGGCACAGATACGCAGTATTTT; CDR3aa: CASSAGTDTQYF
d_gene: TRBD1; j_gene: TRBJ2-1; v_gene: TRBV24-1; abundance: -; CDR3nt: TGTGCCACCAGTCCCCCCCCGGGACAGGGGGAGCATGAGCAGTTCTTC; CDR3aa: CATSPPPGQGEHEQFF
d_gene: TRBD2; j_gene: TRBJ2-1; v_gene: TRBV27; abundance: few; CDR3nt: TGTGCCAGCAGGGGCGGGGGGGCCTACAATGAGCAGTTCTTC; CDR3aa: CASRGGGAYNEQFF
d_gene: -; j_gene: TRBJ2-1; v_gene: TRBV5-1; abundance: -; CDR3nt: TGTGCCAGCAGCTTGACCGGGGGACCCTACAATGAGCAGTTCTTC; CDR3aa: CASSLTGGPYNEQFF
d_gene: TRBD1; j_gene: TRBJ2-7; v_gene: TRBV20-1; abundance: -; CDR3nt: TGCAGTGCTAGGCGGACAGGGGCCTCCTACGAGCAGTACTTC; CDR3aa: CSARRTGASYEQYF
d_gene: TRBD2; j_gene: TRBJ2-2; v_gene: TRBV10-1; abundance: -; CDR3nt: TGCGCCAGCAGTGAGCGCAGCGGGATGAACACCGGGGAGCTGTTTTTT; CDR3aa: CASSERSGMNTGELFF